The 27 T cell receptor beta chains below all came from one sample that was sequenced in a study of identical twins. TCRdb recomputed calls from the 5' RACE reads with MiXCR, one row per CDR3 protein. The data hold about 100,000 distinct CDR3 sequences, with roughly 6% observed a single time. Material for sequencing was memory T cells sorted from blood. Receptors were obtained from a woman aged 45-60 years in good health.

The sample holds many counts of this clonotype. DNA of the CDR3: TGTGCCACCAGCCCAGGGGGTGAGAGTCCTGGGACTAGCTTCTTC. It codes for CATSPGGESPGTSFF. V is TRBV15 and J is TRBJ2-1, with 9 bases that match TRBD2. The germline V gene has CDR1 LNHNV and CDR2 YYDKDF (reference sequence). The CDR3 loop spans 15 amino acids. The junction had 18 bases not matched to a gene; V was cut back by 5 bases and J by 16 bases.

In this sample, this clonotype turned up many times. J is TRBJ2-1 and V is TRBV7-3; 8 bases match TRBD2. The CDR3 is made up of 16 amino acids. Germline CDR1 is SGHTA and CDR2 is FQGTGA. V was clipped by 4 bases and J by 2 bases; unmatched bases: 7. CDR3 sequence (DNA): TGTGCCAGCAGCTCTCTTAGCGGGAAGACCTACAATGAGCAGTTCTTC. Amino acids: CASSSLSGKTYNEQFF.

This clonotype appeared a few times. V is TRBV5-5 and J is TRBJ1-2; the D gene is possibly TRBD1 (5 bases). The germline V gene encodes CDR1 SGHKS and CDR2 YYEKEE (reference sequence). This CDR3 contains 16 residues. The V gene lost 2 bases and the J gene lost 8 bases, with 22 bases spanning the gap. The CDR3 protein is CASSLKVGRGFYGYTF. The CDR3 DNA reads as TGTGCCAGCAGCTTAAAGGTGGGCCGGGGGTTCTACGGCTACACCTTC.

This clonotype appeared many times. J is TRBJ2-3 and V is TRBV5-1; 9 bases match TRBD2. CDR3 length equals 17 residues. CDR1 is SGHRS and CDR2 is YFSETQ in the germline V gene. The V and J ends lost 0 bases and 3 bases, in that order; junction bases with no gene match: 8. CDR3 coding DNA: TGCGCCAGCAGCTTGGTCGCGGGAGGGCCAGGGACAGATACGCAGTATTTT. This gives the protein CASSLVAGGPGTDTQYF.

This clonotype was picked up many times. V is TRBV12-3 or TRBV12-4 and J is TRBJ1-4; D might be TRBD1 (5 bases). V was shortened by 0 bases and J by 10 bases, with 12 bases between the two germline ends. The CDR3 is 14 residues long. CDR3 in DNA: TGTGCCAGCAGTTTAGCGCTCGGGGGGGGAAAACTGTTTTTT. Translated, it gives CASSLALGGGKLFF.

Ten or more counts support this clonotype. The CDR3 reads CASSPGDEQFF. As DNA, the CDR3 is TGTGCCAGCAGCCCAGGGGATGAGCAGTTCTTC. The chain has TRBV7-9 and TRBJ2-1; D is perhaps TRBD1 (6 bases). Trimming removed 5 bases at V and 8 bases at J, with 7 bases between. CDR1 and CDR2 from the germline V gene are SEHNR and FQNEAQ (reference sequence). There are 11 residues in the CDR3.

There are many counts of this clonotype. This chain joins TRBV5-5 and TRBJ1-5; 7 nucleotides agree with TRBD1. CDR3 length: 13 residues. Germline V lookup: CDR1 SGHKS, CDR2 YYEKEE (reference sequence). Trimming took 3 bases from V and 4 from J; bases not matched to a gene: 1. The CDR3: CASSYRGNQPQHF. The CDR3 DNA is TGTGCCAGCAGCTACAGGGGAAATCAGCCCCAGCATTTT. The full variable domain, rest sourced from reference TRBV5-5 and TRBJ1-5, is DAGVTQSPTHLIKTRGQQVTLRCSPISGHKSVSWYQQVLGQGPQFIFQYYEKEERGRGNFPDRFSARQFPNYSSELNVNALLLGDSALYLCASSYRGNQPQHFGDGTRLSIL.

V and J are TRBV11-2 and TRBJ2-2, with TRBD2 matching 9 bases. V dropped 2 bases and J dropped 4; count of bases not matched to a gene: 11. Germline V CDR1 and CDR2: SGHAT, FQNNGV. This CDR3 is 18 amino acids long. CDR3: CASSLRISGSLGTGELFF. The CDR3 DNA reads TGTGCCAGCAGCTTACGGATTAGCGGGAGCTTGGGCACCGGGGAGCTGTTTTTT.

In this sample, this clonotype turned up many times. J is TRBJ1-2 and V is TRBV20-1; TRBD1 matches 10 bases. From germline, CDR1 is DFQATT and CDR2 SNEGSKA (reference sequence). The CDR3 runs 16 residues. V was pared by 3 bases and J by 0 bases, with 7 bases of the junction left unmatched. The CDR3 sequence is CSASWTGGETNYGYTF. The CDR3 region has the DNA TGCAGTGCTAGTTGGACAGGGGGTGAGACTAACTATGGCTACACCTTC.

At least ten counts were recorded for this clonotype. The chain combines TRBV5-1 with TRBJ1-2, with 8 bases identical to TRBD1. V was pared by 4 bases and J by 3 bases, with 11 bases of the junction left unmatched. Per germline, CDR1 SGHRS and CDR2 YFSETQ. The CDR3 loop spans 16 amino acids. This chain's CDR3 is CASSPNIDRGYYGYTF. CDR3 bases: TGCGCCAGCAGCCCCAATATCGACAGGGGATACTATGGCTACACCTTC.

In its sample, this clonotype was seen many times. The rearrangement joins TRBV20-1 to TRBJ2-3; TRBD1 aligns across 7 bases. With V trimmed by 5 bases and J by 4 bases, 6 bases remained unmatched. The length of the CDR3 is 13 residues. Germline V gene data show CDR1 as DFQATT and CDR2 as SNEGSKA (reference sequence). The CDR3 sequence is CSAPQGFPDTQYF. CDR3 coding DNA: TGCAGTGCTCCACAGGGGTTCCCAGATACGCAGTATTTT.

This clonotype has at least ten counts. CDR3: CSAGPGTGSSNQPQHF. In DNA form, the CDR3 reads TGCAGTGCTGGGCCAGGGACAGGGAGTAGCAATCAGCCCCAGCATTTT. The rearrangement joins TRBV20-1 to TRBJ1-5, with TRBD1 identical over 9 bases. The CDR3 runs to 16 residues. V shed 5 bases, J shed 0 bases, and the junction held 8 bases outside the gene matches. Germline-derived CDR1 and CDR2 are DFQATT and SNEGSKA (reference sequence).

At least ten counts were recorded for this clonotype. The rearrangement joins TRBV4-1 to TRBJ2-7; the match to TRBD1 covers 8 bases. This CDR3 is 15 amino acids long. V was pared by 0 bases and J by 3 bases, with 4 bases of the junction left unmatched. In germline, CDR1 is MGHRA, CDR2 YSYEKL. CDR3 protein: CASSQERDRGYEQYF. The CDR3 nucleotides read TGCGCCAGCAGCCAAGAACGAGACAGGGGCTACGAGCAGTACTTC.

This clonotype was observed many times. The CDR3 DNA follows: TGTGCCAGCAGTTACGGGATAGCGGGAGCCTCTCAAGAGACCCAGTACTTC. Protein product: CASSYGIAGASQETQYF. This chain connects TRBV6-5 to TRBJ2-5, with TRBD2 matching over 9 bases. Germline V gene data show CDR1 as MNHEY and CDR2 as SVGAGI. CDR3 length: 17 residues. The ends lost 2 bases at V and 2 bases at J; junction bases unmatched: 9.

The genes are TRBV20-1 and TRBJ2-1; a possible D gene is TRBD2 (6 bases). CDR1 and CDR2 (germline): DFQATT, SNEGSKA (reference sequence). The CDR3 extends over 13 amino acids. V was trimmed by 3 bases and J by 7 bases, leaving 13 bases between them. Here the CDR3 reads CSASRIGGNEQFF. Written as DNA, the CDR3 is TGCAGTGCTAGTCGCATAGGAGGGAATGAGCAGTTCTTC.

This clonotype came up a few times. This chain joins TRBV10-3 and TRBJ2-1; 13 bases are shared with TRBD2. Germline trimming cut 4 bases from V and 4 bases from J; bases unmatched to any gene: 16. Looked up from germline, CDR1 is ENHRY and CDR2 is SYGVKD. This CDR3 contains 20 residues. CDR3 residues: CAISGDPRSGLAGVYNEQFF. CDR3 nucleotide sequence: TGTGCCATCAGTGGGGACCCTCGTAGTGGACTAGCGGGAGTATACAATGAGCAGTTCTTC.

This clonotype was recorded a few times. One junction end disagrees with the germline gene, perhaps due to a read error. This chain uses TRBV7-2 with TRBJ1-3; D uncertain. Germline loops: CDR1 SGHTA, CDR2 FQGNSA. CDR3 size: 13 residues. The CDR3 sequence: CARSFGSGNTIYF. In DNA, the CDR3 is TGTGCCAGAAGCTTCGGTTCTGGAAACACCATATATTTT.

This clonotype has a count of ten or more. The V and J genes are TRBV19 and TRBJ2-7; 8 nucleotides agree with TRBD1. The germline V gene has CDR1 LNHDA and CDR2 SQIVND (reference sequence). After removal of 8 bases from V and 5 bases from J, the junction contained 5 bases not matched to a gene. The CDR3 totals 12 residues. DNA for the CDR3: TGTGCCAGTCGCAGGGGGCTGGACGAGCAGTACTTC. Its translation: CASRRGLDEQYF.

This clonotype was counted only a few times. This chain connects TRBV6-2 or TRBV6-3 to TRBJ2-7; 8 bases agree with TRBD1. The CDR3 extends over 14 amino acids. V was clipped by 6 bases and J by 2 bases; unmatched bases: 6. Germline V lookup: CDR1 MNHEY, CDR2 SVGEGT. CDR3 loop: CASRGQGATYEQYV. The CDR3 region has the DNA TGTGCCAGCAGAGGGCAGGGGGCGACCTACGAGCAGTACGTC.

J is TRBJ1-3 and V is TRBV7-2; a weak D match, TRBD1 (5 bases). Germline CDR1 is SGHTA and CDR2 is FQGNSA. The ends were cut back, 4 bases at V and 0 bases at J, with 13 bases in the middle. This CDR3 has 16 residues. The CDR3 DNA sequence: TGTGCCAGCAGCTCCCCCTGGGGCAGCTCTGGAAACACCATATATTTT. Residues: CASSSPWGSSGNTIYF.

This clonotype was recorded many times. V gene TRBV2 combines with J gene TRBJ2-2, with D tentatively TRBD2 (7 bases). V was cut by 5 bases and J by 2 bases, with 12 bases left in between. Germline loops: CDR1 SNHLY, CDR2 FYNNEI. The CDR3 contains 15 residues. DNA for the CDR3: TGTGCCAGCAGTTACCGGGGGGCCAACACCGGGGAGCTGTTTTTT. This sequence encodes CASSYRGANTGELFF.

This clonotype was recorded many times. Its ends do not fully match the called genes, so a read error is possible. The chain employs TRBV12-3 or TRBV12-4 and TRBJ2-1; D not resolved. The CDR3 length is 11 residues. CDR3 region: CASSLKNEQSF. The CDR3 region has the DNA TGTGCCAGCAGTTTGAAAAATGAGCAGTCCTTC.

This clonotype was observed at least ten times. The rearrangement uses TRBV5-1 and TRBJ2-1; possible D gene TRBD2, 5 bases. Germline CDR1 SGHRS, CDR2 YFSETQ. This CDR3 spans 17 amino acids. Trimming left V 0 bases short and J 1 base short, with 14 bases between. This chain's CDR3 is CASSLAPAAESYNEQFF. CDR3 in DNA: TGCGCCAGCAGCTTGGCCCCGGCAGCGGAATCCTACAATGAGCAGTTCTTC.

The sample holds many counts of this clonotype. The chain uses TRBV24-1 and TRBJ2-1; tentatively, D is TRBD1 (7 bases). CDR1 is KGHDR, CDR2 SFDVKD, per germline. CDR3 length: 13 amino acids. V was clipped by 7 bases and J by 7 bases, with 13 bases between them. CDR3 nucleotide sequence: TGTGCCACCAGGGTAGCAGGGGGGAATGAGCAGTTCTTC. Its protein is CATRVAGGNEQFF.

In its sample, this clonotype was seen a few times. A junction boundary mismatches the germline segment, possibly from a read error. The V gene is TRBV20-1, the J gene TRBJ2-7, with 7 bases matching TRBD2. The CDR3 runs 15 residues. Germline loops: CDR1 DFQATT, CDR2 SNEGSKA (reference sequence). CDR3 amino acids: CSARDVAGDSYEQYF. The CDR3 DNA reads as TGCAGTGCAAGAGATGTGGCGGGAGACTCCTACGAGCAGTACTTC.

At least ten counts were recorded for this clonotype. CDR3 sequence: CASSQRGGAEQYV. CDR3 nucleotide sequence: TGTGCCAGCAGCCAGAGGGGGGGGGCCGAGCAGTACGTC. The chain couples TRBV5-6 to TRBJ2-7; TRBD2 might be the D (7 bases). The CDR3 extends over 13 amino acids. The V end was cut by 4 bases, the J end by 6 bases, with 14 bases between. Germline loops: CDR1 SGHDT, CDR2 YYEEEE.

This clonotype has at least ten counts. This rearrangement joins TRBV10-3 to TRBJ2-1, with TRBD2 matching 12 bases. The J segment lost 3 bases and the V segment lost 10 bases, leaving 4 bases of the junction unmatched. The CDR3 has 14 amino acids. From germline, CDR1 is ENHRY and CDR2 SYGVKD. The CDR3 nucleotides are TGTGCCACCCAGGGACTAGCGGGCTACAATGAGCAGTTCTTC. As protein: CATQGLAGYNEQFF.